This passage covers 29 T cell receptor beta chains from one sample sequenced in a study of cytomegalovirus exposure and HLA in healthy donors. Use of 60 Vbeta and 13 Jbeta primers characterized the PCR. The table came from immunoSEQ multiplex PCR; TCRdb's copy has only in-frame clones and leaves some out. The table lists fewer than 200,000 clones, around three quarters of them singletons, with less than 2% in the top ten. The sample was PBMCs. Receptors were obtained from a woman in her thirties in good health and CMV-seronegative.

The chain has TRBV5-8 and TRBJ1-4, with 8 nucleotides matching TRBD1. The CDR3 consists of 14 residues. Germline assignment: CDR1 SGHTS and CDR2 YDEGEE. Germline trimming cut 3 bases from V and 8 bases from J; bases unmatched to any gene: 6. The CDR3 spells CASSSDRAGEKLFF. CDR3 in DNA: TGTGCCAGCAGCTCGGACAGGGCGGGAGAAAAACTGTTTTTT.

V gene TRBV5-5 combines with J gene TRBJ1-1, with 7 positions matching TRBD1. The ends lost 5 bases at V and 0 bases at J; junction bases unmatched: 7. This CDR3 spans 15 amino acids. From germline, CDR1 is SGHKS and CDR2 YYEKEE (reference sequence). The CDR3 sequence: CASRKTGAVNTEAFF. The DNA of the CDR3 is TGTGCCAGCAGGAAAACAGGGGCGGTGAACACTGAAGCTTTCTTT.

The chain combines TRBV11-2 with TRBJ1-1, with 9 bases fitting TRBD1. Germline values: CDR1 SGHAT, CDR2 FQNNGV. Trimming at V came to 5 bases and at J to 2 bases, leaving 6 bases not matched to a gene. The CDR3 is 15 amino acids. CDR3 protein: CASSPTDRGNTEAFF. In DNA, the CDR3 is TGTGCCAGCAGCCCAACGGACAGGGGAAACACTGAAGCTTTCTTT.

This rearrangement joins TRBV7-9 to TRBJ2-4, with 10 bases that match TRBD1. The CDR3 is 17 residues long. Germline CDR1 and CDR2: SEHNR and FQNEAQ (reference sequence). V trimming: 4 bases; J trimming: 0 bases; junction bases outside the gene matches: 6. CDR3 in amino acids: CASSSTDRGLAKNIQYF. The CDR3 region has the DNA TGTGCCAGCAGCTCGACCGACAGGGGGCTAGCCAAAAACATTCAGTACTTC.

The chain combines TRBV13 with TRBJ2-3, with 9 bases aligning to TRBD2. CDR1 and CDR2 (germline): PRHDT, FYEKMQ (reference sequence). With V trimmed by 6 bases and J by 2 bases, 9 bases remained unmatched. The CDR3 is 16 amino acids. Here the CDR3 reads CASSFRLAEVTDTQYF. The CDR3 region has the DNA TGTGCCAGCAGTTTCCGACTAGCGGAGGTCACAGATACGCAGTATTTT.

The rearrangement joins TRBV4-2 to TRBJ2-7, with 10 bases aligning to TRBD2. Unmatched junction bases numbered 6, after V lost 4 bases and J lost 6 bases. Germline-derived CDR1 and CDR2 are LGHNA and YNFKEQ. The CDR3 has 14 amino acids. The DNA for the CDR3 is TGTGCCAGCAGCCTGCCGGGACTAGCGAGCGAGCAGTACTTC. It encodes CASSLPGLASEQYF.

This chain connects TRBV9 to TRBJ2-2; tentative D call: TRBD1 (7 bases). Looked up from germline, CDR1 is SGDLS and CDR2 is YYNGEE. This CDR3 is 16 amino acids long. V was trimmed by 3 bases and J by 7 bases, leaving 19 bases between them. CDR3 residues: CASSGGGGGIIGELFF. CDR3 bases: TGTGCCAGCAGCGGAGGAGGGGGCGGAATTATCGGGGAGCTGTTTTTT.

This rearrangement joins TRBV9 to TRBJ1-2; D is undetermined. The V and J ends lost 0 bases and 7 bases respectively, with 19 bases between them. This CDR3 contains 16 residues. Germline V gives CDR1 SGDLS, CDR2 YYNGEE. The CDR3 is CASSVDFLRDPGGYTF. DNA of the CDR3: TGTGCCAGCAGCGTAGATTTCCTGAGGGATCCTGGTGGCTACACCTTC.

The chain joins TRBV2 to TRBJ2-7; D remains ambiguous. The CDR3 consists of 13 residues. In germline, CDR1 is SNHLY, CDR2 FYNNEI. Trimming cost V 5 bases and J 0 bases, with 8 bases left between them. The CDR3 region has the DNA TGTGCCAGCAGTCGTCCGGTCTCCTACGAGCAGTACTTC. Translated, it gives CASSRPVSYEQYF. Using reference TRBV2 and TRBJ2-7 for the parts outside the CDR3, the full variable domain is EPEVTQTPSHQVTQMGQEVILRCVPISNHLYFYWYRQILGQKVEFLVSFYNNEISEKSEIFDDQFSVERPDGSNFTLKIRSTKLEDSAMYFCASSRPVSYEQYFGPGTRLTVT.

This clone appeared a few times. V is TRBV7-2 and J is TRBJ1-4, with no clear D. This CDR3 spans 13 amino acids. In germline, CDR1 is SGHTA, CDR2 FQGNSA. V lost 3 bases and J lost 6, with 8 bases in between. The CDR3 protein is CASSFGLDEKLFF. The CDR3 coding sequence is TGTGCCAGCAGCTTCGGACTTGATGAAAAACTGTTTTTT.

The chain recombines TRBV5-5 with TRBJ2-1; the D gene is possibly TRBD2 (6 bases). Trimming removed 2 bases from V and 6 bases from J, with 12 bases in between. Germline CDR1 reads SGHKS; CDR2 reads YYEKEE (reference sequence). This CDR3 has 14 amino acids. The CDR3 is CASSFWDLVNEQFF. The DNA for the CDR3 is TGTGCCAGCAGCTTTTGGGACTTAGTCAATGAGCAGTTCTTC.

This clone was observed a handful of times. The rearrangement joins TRBV7-3 to TRBJ2-3; possibly TRBD1 for D (6 bases). V shed 5 bases and J shed 4 bases, with 22 bases lying between them. The CDR3 runs to 17 residues. CDR1 and CDR2 from the germline V gene are SGHTA and FQGTGA. The CDR3 loop is CASSQGQVTGMADTQYF. The CDR3 DNA sequence: TGTGCCAGCAGCCAGGGTCAGGTTACAGGGATGGCAGATACGCAGTATTTT.

The sample holds a few counts of this clone. The J gene is TRBJ2-3, the V gene TRBV4-1; 7 bases agree with TRBD1. The ends lost 4 bases at V and 6 bases at J; junction bases unmatched: 4. This CDR3 spans 13 amino acids. Germline loops: CDR1 MGHRA, CDR2 YSYEKL. CDR3 DNA sequence: TGCGCCAGCAGCCTCACCAGGGGGGATACGCAGTATTTT. It is translated as CASSLTRGDTQYF.

The chain recombines TRBV2 with TRBJ2-1; the match to TRBD1 covers 7 bases. V lost 4 bases to trimming and J lost 2 bases; unmatched junction nucleotides: 5. The germline gives CDR1 SNHLY, CDR2 FYNNEI. CDR3 length: 15 residues. CDR3 amino acids: CASSAPGQPYNEQFF. The CDR3 DNA reads as TGTGCCAGCAGTGCTCCGGGACAGCCCTACAATGAGCAGTTCTTC. Full variable domain (outside the CDR3, taken from reference TRBV2 and TRBJ2-1): EPEVTQTPSHQVTQMGQEVILRCVPISNHLYFYWYRQILGQKVEFLVSFYNNEISEKSEIFDDQFSVERPDGSNFTLKIRSTKLEDSAMYFCASSAPGQPYNEQFFGPGTRLTVL.

The CDR3 DNA sequence: TGTGCCAGCGGGTTTACCGGGACACCGGAGCAGTTCTTC. It is translated as CASGFTGTPEQFF. The J gene is TRBJ2-1, the V gene TRBV27; maybe TRBD1 (6 bases). CDR3 size: 13 residues. The ends were cut back, 8 bases at V and 10 bases at J, with 18 bases in the middle. From germline, CDR1 is MNHEY and CDR2 SMNVEV (reference sequence).

This rearrangement joins TRBV19 to TRBJ1-6; tentatively, D is TRBD1 (6 bases). From germline, CDR1 is LNHDA and CDR2 SQIVND (reference sequence). V was pared by 7 bases and J by 6 bases, with 16 bases between. The CDR3 is made up of 15 amino acids. CDR3 nucleotides: TGTGCCAGTACCCCTGGGGGGGCAGGTAATTCACCCCTCCACTTT. Translating it yields CASTPGGAGNSPLHF.

V gene TRBV7-2 combines with J gene TRBJ2-7, with a possible D match to TRBD1 (6 bases). Germline CDR1 and CDR2: SGHTA and FQGNSA. Trimming took off 3 bases at V and 2 bases at J, with 8 bases between the two ends. CDR3 length equals 13 residues. In nucleotides, the CDR3 is TGTGCCAGCAGCTTTAGGGGGACCTACGAGCAGTACTTC. It is translated as CASSFRGTYEQYF.

CDR3 protein: CASSLTRDREQFF. DNA for the CDR3: TGTGCCAGCAGCTTAACCCGGGACAGGGAGCAGTTCTTC. V usage is TRBV11-2 and J usage is TRBJ2-1; TRBD1 matches at 8 bases. Germline V gene data show CDR1 as SGHAT and CDR2 as FQNNGV. V lost 2 bases, J lost 10 bases, and 4 bases stayed unmatched. The CDR3 has 13 amino acids.

This clone came up once. The sample contains more than one DNA sequence encoding this CDR3. The chain is built from TRBV9 and TRBJ1-2; the match to TRBD1 covers 8 bases. V gave up 2 bases and J gave up 4 bases; unmatched junction bases: 4. CDR1 is SGDLS, CDR2 YYNGEE, per germline. The CDR3 spans 14 residues. Written as DNA, the CDR3 is TGTGCCAGCAGCGTTGGGACAGGCCTCTATGGCTACACCTTC. It specifies CASSVGTGLYGYTF.

The V gene is TRBV11-2, the J gene TRBJ1-1, with a possible D match to TRBD1 (6 bases). The germline V gene has CDR1 SGHAT and CDR2 FQNNGV. V was shortened by 5 bases and J by 1 base, with 26 bases between the two germline ends. The CDR3 loop spans 19 amino acids. The DNA for the CDR3 is TGTGCCAGCAGCCCACAATATATTACAGGGATGGGGGAGAACACTGAAGCTTTCTTT. Its translation: CASSPQYITGMGENTEAFF.

This clone was observed a few times. This chain joins TRBV27 and TRBJ2-5, with 10 positions matching TRBD2. Germline CDR1 is MNHEY and CDR2 is SMNVEV (reference sequence). This CDR3 region has 15 residues. With 7 bases clipped from V and 5 bases from J, the junction kept 10 bases outside the gene matches. CDR3 bases: TGTGCCAGCACTGAGCTAGCGGGAGTTGGGGAGACCCAGTACTTC. Encoded protein: CASTELAGVGETQYF.

This clone was counted a single time. The chain joins TRBV27 to TRBJ2-3; 12 bases fit TRBD2. The CDR3 runs 16 residues. The ends lost 7 bases at V and 3 bases at J; junction bases unmatched: 8. Per germline, CDR1 MNHEY and CDR2 SMNVEV (reference sequence). The CDR3 region has the DNA TGTGCCAGCACCTTACTAGCGGGAGGATCAACAGATACGCAGTATTTT. Translating gives CASTLLAGGSTDTQYF.

The V gene is TRBV5-1, the J gene TRBJ2-7, with a possible D match to TRBD2 (5 bases). The V end lost 0 bases, the J end lost 4 bases, and 5 bases lay between the germline ends. CDR1 and CDR2 (germline): SGHRS, YFSETQ. The CDR3 contains 12 residues. The CDR3 sequence is CASSLGEYEQYF. As DNA, the CDR3 is TGCGCCAGCAGCTTGGGGGAGTACGAGCAGTACTTC.

This chain links TRBV9 with TRBJ1-1, with D possibly matching TRBD1 (6 bases). Trimming pared 4 bases from V and 4 bases from J, leaving 17 bases between. The germline CDR1 and CDR2 sequences are SGDLS and YYNGEE. The CDR3 covers 15 residues. For the CDR3, the DNA is TGTGCCAGCAGCCTTGGTAGGGGGGGGGTCACTGAAGCTTTCTTT. It encodes CASSLGRGGVTEAFF.

The rearrangement uses TRBV5-1 and TRBJ2-7; D remains ambiguous. This CDR3 spans 11 amino acids. Trimming took 2 bases from V and 8 from J, leaving 8 bases between them. Germline V CDR1 and CDR2: SGHRS, YFSETQ. The CDR3 coding sequence is TGCGCCAGCAGCTTCGGTTTGCAGCAGTACTTC. This gives the protein CASSFGLQQYF. The complete variable domain, with remaining parts taken from reference TRBV5-1 and TRBJ2-7, reads KAGVTQTPRYLIKTRGQQVTLSCSPISGHRSVSWYQQTPGQGLQFLFEYFSETQRNKGNFPGRFSGRQFSNSRSEMNVSTLELGDSALYLCASSFGLQQYFGPGTRLTVT.

The chain has TRBV7-6 and TRBJ2-5, with 7 positions matching TRBD2. The DNA matches TRBJ2-7 better at its end, which makes the J call doubtful. The CDR3 totals 14 residues. Germline V CDR1 and CDR2: SGHVS, FNYEAQ. The CDR3 loop reads CASSLERGSYEQYF. The CDR3 bases are TGTGCCAGCAGCTTAGAGCGGGGATCCTACGAGCAGTACTTC.

The CDR3 protein is CVSRGRYNEQFF. In nucleotides, the CDR3 is TGTGTATCAAGGGGCAGGTACAATGAGCAGTTCTTC. The V gene is TRBV21-1, the J gene TRBJ2-1; the D call of TRBD1 is as the table states it, not checked on the DNA. TRBV21-1 is deemed a pseudogene. The CDR3 has 12 residues.

This clone was observed a few times. At the DNA level, this CDR3 is encoded by other sequences in the same sample as well. The J gene is TRBJ2-7, the V gene TRBV19; 7 bases line up with TRBD1. The CDR3 contains 16 residues. CDR1 and CDR2 from the germline V gene are LNHDA and SQIVND (reference sequence). The V segment lost 0 bases and the J segment 4 bases; nucleotides outside the gene matches: 9. The CDR3 DNA sequence: TGTGCCAGTAGTATAGATCGCCGACAGGGCGGGTACGAGCAGTACTTC. Amino acids: CASSIDRRQGGYEQYF.

The chain couples TRBV6-6 to TRBJ1-5; D gene unclear. V lost 6 bases to trimming and J lost 2 bases, with 8 bases between them. Germline CDR1 reads MNHNY; CDR2 reads SVGAGI (reference sequence). The CDR3 runs to 13 residues. CDR3 sequence: CASSHEGNQPQHF. The DNA for the CDR3 is TGTGCCAGCAGCCACGAGGGCAATCAGCCCCAGCATTTT.